A selection of T cell receptor beta chains follows, all from one sample in a study of T cell responses to AZD1222 COVID-19 vaccine. TCRdb's copy holds only in-frame clones and misses some; the assay was immunoSEQ multiplex PCR. The profile shows roughly 150,000 clones, around nine tenths of them singletons. The sequenced sample was peripheral blood, obtained after recovery from COVID-19. The origin of the receptors is an adult who had recovered from COVID-19. CDR3s leave out the opening cysteine and the closing phenylalanine or tryptophan. Each record gives: CDR3 length, V gene, CDR3 protein.

len: 13
v_gene: TRBV29-1
CDR3aa: SVDGWQGSTDTQY

len: 15
v_gene: TRBV24-1
CDR3aa: ATSPGQGSSGANVLT

len: 15
v_gene: TRBV10-3
CDR3aa: AISDPNTSGGTDTQY

len: 12
v_gene: TRBV27
CDR3aa: ASSFDNSNQPQH

len: 13
v_gene: TRBV2
CDR3aa: ASSEEGRSPYGYT

len: 12
v_gene: TRBV5-1
CDR3aa: ASSSGQQSYEQY

len: 13
v_gene: TRBV10-2
CDR3aa: ASSELGSPQGEQY

len: 11
v_gene: TRBV4-2
CDR3aa: ASSQEPGLPLH

len: 12
v_gene: TRBV9
CDR3aa: ASRDSSVWNIQY

len: 11
v_gene: TRBV6-6
CDR3aa: ASTPREAYEQY

len: 12
v_gene: TRBV28
CDR3aa: ASKERGRPYEQY

len: 13
v_gene: TRBV6-5
CDR3aa: ASSYWGPDTGELF

len: 15
v_gene: TRBV6-4
CDR3aa: ASSATGGSTNTGELF

len: 16
v_gene: TRBV5-1
CDR3aa: ASSLADPARGSTDTQY

len: 13
v_gene: TRBV5-4
CDR3aa: ASSMARGGNNEQF

len: 13
v_gene: TRBV4-3
CDR3aa: ASSQANRGQGGYT